A selection of T cell receptor beta chains follows, all from one sample in a study of CD8 T cells in ankylosing spondylitis. TCRdb re-derived calls from the 5' RACE reads in MiXCR, one entry per CDR3 protein. The sample includes approximately 540,000 distinct CDR3 sequences, over 9.5% of them seen just once. Material for sequencing was blood, either unsorted or a sorted T cell fraction (not recorded which). These receptor sequences come from a male donor with ankylosing spondylitis. Each CDR3 is given with its conserved first and last residue. A D gene is named only where the DNA matches it firmly. The size of a clone is reported for some rows only, either as once, few or many, or as a class for expanded clones.

>TRBJ2-1|few|TRBV7-9|TRBD2
TGTGCCAGCAGTCAACGGACTAGCGGGACCGATGAGCAGTTCTTC
CASSQRTSGTDEQFF
>TRBJ1-2|.|TRBV10-3|TRBD1
TGTGCCATCAGTGCGGGACAGGGGACTTTTCGTGGCTACACCTTC
CAISAGQGTFRGYTF
>TRBJ1-2|.|TRBV20-1|.
TGCAGTGCCACCGAGCCCCGACAGTCCTATGGCTACACCTTC
CSATEPRQSYGYTF
>TRBJ2-5|.|TRBV20-1|TRBD2
TGCAGTGCTCCCGAAGCGGGAGGGAGGGAGACCCAGTACTTC
CSAPEAGGRETQYF
>TRBJ2-3|.|TRBV29-1|.
TGCAGCGCCCAGACGGGGGGCGCGGAAGATACGCAGTATTTT
CSAQTGGAEDTQYF
>TRBJ2-4|few|TRBV5-1|.
TGCGCCAGCAGCTTGGGGGGCACCGCACACATTCAGTACTTC
CASSLGGTAHIQYF
>TRBJ1-2|.|TRBV12-3/TRBV12-4|.
TGTGCCAGCAGTTTTTACAGCGGTTATGGCTACACCTTC
CASSFYSGYGYTF
>TRBJ2-3|.|TRBV14|.
TGTGCCAGCAGCCAAGAGAGTTGGGGCTCGGTCCCATATACGCAGTATTTT
CASSQESWGSVPYTQYF
>TRBJ2-1|.|TRBV9|TRBD2
TGTGCCAGCAGCGTTTCAGCGGGGTGGTCTTACAATGAGCAGTTCTTC
CASSVSAGWSYNEQFF
>TRBJ2-6|.|TRBV9|TRBD1
TGTGCCAGCAGCGTAGCAGAACAGGGGGGCCTCGTCCTGACTTTC
CASSVAEQGGLVLTF
>TRBJ2-2|.|TRBV5-1|.
TGCGCCAGCAGCTTCAACAGGGTGGACGGGGAGCTGTTTTTT
CASSFNRVDGELFF
>TRBJ2-3|many|TRBV12-3/TRBV12-4|.
TGTGCCAGCAGTCTAACAGGGAATACGCAGTATTTT
CASSLTGNTQYF
>TRBJ2-3|.|TRBV7-9|TRBD2
TGTGCCAGCAGCTTAGGGACGACGGGAGGAAGCACAGATACGCAGTATTTT
CASSLGTTGGSTDTQYF
>TRBJ2-3|.|TRBV7-9|TRBD2
TGTGCCAGCAGCTCGACTAGCCCTCGAACAGATACGCAGTATTTT
CASSSTSPRTDTQYF
>TRBJ2-1|many|TRBV5-1|TRBD2
TGCGCCAGCAGCTCCCCCTTAAGGTTAGCGGGAGGAACCTACAATGAGCAGTTCTTC
CASSSPLRLAGGTYNEQFF
>TRBJ1-5|.|TRBV27|TRBD1
TGTGCCAGCAGACAGGACAGGGATTCCCAGCCCCAGCATTTT
CASRQDRDSQPQHF
>TRBJ2-6|.|TRBV9|TRBD2
TGTGCCAGCAGGGGGGGACTAGCCTTTTACTCTGGGGCCAACGTCCTGACTTTC
CASRGGLAFYSGANVLTF
>TRBJ2-7|many|TRBV5-1|.
TGCGCCAGCAGCCGCAACCTTAACTACGAGCAGTACTTC
CASSRNLNYEQYF
>TRBJ1-1|many|TRBV2|.
TGTGCCAGCAGTAAGGATAGGAACACTGAAGCTTTCTTT
CASSKDRNTEAFF
>TRBJ1-1|.|TRBV18|.
TGTGCCAGCTCACCCAGCGGGAGAGAAGCTTTCTTT
CASSPSGREAFF
>TRBJ1-1|.|TRBV5-1|.
TGCGCCAGCAGCTTGGGGGTAGGGGAGAACACTGAAGCTTTCTTT
CASSLGVGENTEAFF
>TRBJ2-1|few|TRBV12-3/TRBV12-4|TRBD2
TGTGCCAGCAAAATTAGCGGGAGCTCCTACAATGAGCAGTTCTTC
CASKISGSSYNEQFF
>TRBJ2-1|many|TRBV12-3/TRBV12-4|.
TGTGCCAGTAGTGGGGGGATCCTGGGTGTAAAGTTCTTC
CASSGGILGVKFF
>TRBJ2-7|many|TRBV3-1|.
TGTGCCAGCAGCCCCACATTTGCCGGAGGGTCCTACGAGCAGTACTTC
CASSPTFAGGSYEQYF
>TRBJ2-7|.|TRBV3-1|TRBD2
TGTGCCAGCAGCCGGAGGGCTAGCGGGATTTCCTACGAGCAGTACTTC
CASSRRASGISYEQYF
>TRBJ1-1|few|TRBV20-1|.
TGCAGTGCTAGACAGGGTTTCGACACTGAAGCTTTCTTT
CSARQGFDTEAFF
>TRBJ2-7|few|TRBV20-1|.
TGCAGTGCTAGCCCGGGGGACGAGCAGTACTTC
CSASPGDEQYF
>TRBJ2-5|few|TRBV6-2/TRBV6-3|.
TGTGCCAGCGGGAAGCTAGCGACACAAGAGACCCAGTACTTC
CASGKLATQETQYF
>TRBJ2-3|few|TRBV7-6|TRBD2
TGTGCCAGCAGCTCCCCCAATGGGCTAGCGGGAGGGCCCGGAGATACGCAGTATTTT
CASSSPNGLAGGPGDTQYF
>TRBJ1-1|few|TRBV10-3|.
TGTGCCATCAGTGACCCCTCAGGGGAGAGCACTGAAGCTTTCTTT
CAISDPSGESTEAFF
>TRBJ2-2|many|TRBV15|.
TGTGCCACCAGCAGAGATTACACCGGGGAGCTGTTTTTT
CATSRDYTGELFF
>TRBJ2-5|few|TRBV3-1|.
TGTGCCAGCAGCCAATTAGCCCTTCGGGGGGAGACCCAGTACTTC
CASSQLALRGETQYF
>TRBJ1-4|.|TRBV28|.
TGTGCCAGCAGTTTAAGGAGAACAACTAATGAAAAACTGTTTTTT
CASSLRRTTNEKLFF
>TRBJ1-6|.|TRBV7-9|TRBD1
TGTGCCACCCAAGGACAGGGGTCCTCCTATAATTCACCCCTCCACTTT
CATQGQGSSYNSPLHF
>TRBJ2-5|many|TRBV20-1|TRBD2
TGCAGTGCTAGCGGGACTAGCGGAAACCAAGAGACCCAGTACTTC
CSASGTSGNQETQYF
>TRBJ2-1|many|TRBV7-2|TRBD2
TGTGCCAGCAGCTTGGGACTAGCAAAGGATGAGCAGTTCTTC
CASSLGLAKDEQFF
>TRBJ2-2|.|TRBV4-1|.
TGCGCCAGCAGCCAACCCTGGGGTCAAGCGGGCACCGGGGAGCTGTTTTTT
CASSQPWGQAGTGELFF
>TRBJ2-3|few|TRBV20-1|.
TGCAGTGCTAGTGGGAGACAGGAATCTCTAGATACGCAGTATTTT
CSASGRQESLDTQYF
>TRBJ1-1|.|TRBV28|.
TGTGCCAGCATGGGACCGGCGGGTCTTGTGAACACTGAAGCTTTCTTT
CASMGPAGLVNTEAFF
>TRBJ2-7|few|TRBV7-2|.
TGTGCCAGCAGCCCAAACCGGTTCTACGAGCAGTACTTC
CASSPNRFYEQYF
>TRBJ2-3|.|TRBV25-1|.
TGTGCCAGCAGGGCGCCCAACGTCGCAGATACGCAGTATTTT
CASRAPNVADTQYF
>TRBJ2-1|many|TRBV10-3|.
TGTGCCATCACGAGTCCAGGGGATGAGCAGTTCTTC
CAITSPGDEQFF
>TRBJ2-2|many|TRBV7-9|.
TGTGCCAGCAGCTTCCCCCTGACCGGGGAGCTGTTTTTT
CASSFPLTGELFF